This passage covers 28 T cell receptor beta chains from one sample sequenced in a study of blood T cell repertoires in COVID-19. Data came from immunoSEQ multiplex PCR; TCRdb stores just in-frame clones and leaves some out. The sample yields about 76,000 clones, roughly 83% seen once. Sequenced sample: peripheral blood. The origin of the receptors is a man older than 75 with acute or convalescent COVID-19.

The rearrangement links TRBV24-1 to TRBJ2-5, with D tentatively TRBD1 (5 bases). The CDR3 is 13 amino acids. CDR1 and CDR2 (germline): KGHDR, SFDVKD. The V and J ends lost 6 bases and 5 bases respectively, with 12 bases between them. The CDR3 DNA is TGTGCCACCAGTTCCCGACAGAGGGAGACCCAGTACTTC. Its protein product is CATSSRQRETQYF.

This clone was seen only once. The rearrangement links TRBV19 to TRBJ1-3; 8 bases map to TRBD1. CDR1 is LNHDA, CDR2 SQIVND, per germline (reference sequence). The length of the CDR3 is 18 residues. V dropped 9 bases and J dropped 0; count of bases not matched to a gene: 16. CDR3 sequence reads: CASSPPRDRIYSGNTIYF. The CDR3 DNA follows: TGTGCCAGCTCCCCACCCCGGGACAGGATTTACTCTGGAAACACCATATATTTT. Variable domain in full (rest from reference TRBV19 and TRBJ1-3): DGGITQSPKYLFRKEGQNVTLSCEQNLNHDAMYWYRQDPGQGLRLIYYSQIVNDFQKGDIAEGYSVSREKKESFPLTVTSAQKNPTAFYLCASSPPRDRIYSGNTIYFGEGSWLTVV.

The rearrangement links TRBV9 to TRBJ1-6, with D possibly being TRBD1 (6 bases). The CDR3 has 14 residues. The V gene lost 0 bases and the J gene lost 7 bases, with 8 bases spanning the gap. Per the germline V gene, CDR1 is SGDLS and CDR2 is YYNGEE. In DNA form, the CDR3 reads TGTGCCAGCAGCGTAGCAGGGGTCAATTCACCCCTCCACTTT. Translating gives CASSVAGVNSPLHF.

The rearrangement uses TRBV6-2 or TRBV6-3 and TRBJ2-5, with TRBD2 matching 8 bases. The germline V gene encodes CDR1 MNHEY and CDR2 SVGEGT. The CDR3 extends over 14 amino acids. V shed 5 bases, J shed 3 bases, and the junction held 5 bases outside the gene matches. CDR3 in DNA: TGTGCCAGCAGTAAAGGACTAGCCGAAGAGACCCAGTACTTC. This encodes CASSKGLAEETQYF.

V gene TRBV29-1 combines with J gene TRBJ2-3, with 9 bases aligning to TRBD2. With V trimmed by 6 bases and J by 0 bases, 7 bases remained unmatched. The CDR3 covers 15 residues. Germline V gives CDR1 SQVTM, CDR2 ANQGSEA. For the CDR3, the DNA is TGCAGCGTGGACGGGCTAGCGGGAAGCACAGATACGCAGTATTTT. Translating gives CSVDGLAGSTDTQYF.

The chain is built from TRBV19 and TRBJ2-6; TRBD1 matches 11 bases. Germline values: CDR1 LNHDA, CDR2 SQIVND (reference sequence). This CDR3 is built from 17 residues. After removal of 4 bases from V and 0 bases from J, the junction contained 2 bases not matched to a gene. The CDR3 DNA is TGTGCCAGTAGTACGGGACAGGGGGACTCTGGGGCCAACGTCCTGACTTTC. It translates to CASSTGQGDSGANVLTF.

The gene calls are TRBV10-3 and TRBJ2-5, with a possible D match to TRBD1 (5 bases). Germline CDR1 and CDR2: ENHRY and SYGVKD. The CDR3 sequence is 13 residues long. Deletions cut 2 bases from V and 5 bases from J, with 9 bases between. CDR3 loop: CAISEQGAETQYF. CDR3 nucleotides: TGTGCCATCAGTGAGCAAGGGGCTGAGACCCAGTACTTC.

This clone has a handful of counts. CDR3 in amino acids: CASSLGLGTEAFF. Here the CDR3 DNA reads TGTGCCAGCAGCTTGGGACTGGGCACTGAAGCTTTCTTT. V usage is TRBV11-2 and J usage is TRBJ1-1; D possibly corresponds to TRBD1 (5 bases). Germline V gene data show CDR1 as SGHAT and CDR2 as FQNNGV. V gave up 3 bases and J gave up 4 bases, with 9 bases separating them. The CDR3 runs to 13 residues.

This chain joins TRBV4-3 and TRBJ2-2; the match to TRBD1 covers 8 bases. V was pared by 3 bases and J by 5 bases, with 5 bases of the junction left unmatched. The V gene's germline CDR1 is LGHNA and CDR2 YSLEER. The CDR3 contains 15 residues. For the CDR3, the DNA is TGCGCCAGCAGCCAGACTGGACAGGGAACCGGGGAGCTGTTTTTT. Translation gives CASSQTGQGTGELFF.

The V and J genes are TRBV11-2 and TRBJ2-1, with 7 bases matching TRBD2. Germline CDR1 SGHAT, CDR2 FQNNGV. CDR3 length: 15 residues. J lost 3 bases, V lost 1 base, and 3 bases had no gene match. The CDR3 reads CASSLASGYYNEQFF. The DNA for the CDR3 is TGTGCCAGCAGCTTAGCTAGCGGTTACTACAATGAGCAGTTCTTC.

The rearrangement links TRBV11-2 to TRBJ2-7; 12 bases align to TRBD2. The CDR3 is 18 residues long. The trim removed 1 base at V and 2 bases at J, leaving 9 bases unmatched. In germline, CDR1 is SGHAT, CDR2 FQNNGV. Written as DNA, the CDR3 is TGTGCCAGCAGCTTAGTTGTGACTAGCGGGGGCGAAGCCTACGAGCAGTACTTC. This codes for CASSLVVTSGGEAYEQYF.

The V call is TRBV21-1, the J call TRBJ1-2; the table's D gene call, TRBD1, was not cross checked with the DNA. TRBV21-1 constitutes a pseudogene. CDR3 length: 17 residues. The CDR3 region has the DNA TGTGCCAGCAGCCTCCCAACCGGGACAGACTCGTTCCGGGGCTACACCTTC. This sequence encodes CASSLPTGTDSFRGYTF.

The gene calls are TRBV11-2 and TRBJ1-2, with D unclear. The CDR3 consists of 13 residues. V lost 3 bases to trimming and J lost 8 bases, with 13 bases between them. Germline CDR1 and CDR2: SGHAT and FQNNGV. Here the CDR3 reads CASSFIGGVGYTF. The CDR3, as DNA: TGTGCCAGCAGCTTCATCGGTGGTGTGGGCTACACCTTC.

This chain connects TRBV28 to TRBJ2-7; tentatively, D is TRBD1 (6 bases). Trimming left V 6 bases short and J 0 bases short, with 9 bases between. From germline, CDR1 is MDHEN and CDR2 SYDVKM. This CDR3 spans 13 amino acids. The CDR3 sequence: CASSPRGSYEQYF. The CDR3 DNA is TGTGCCAGCAGCCCCAGGGGCTCCTACGAGCAGTACTTC.

This chain connects TRBV5-1 to TRBJ1-4; 10 bases agree with TRBD1. V lost 4 bases, J lost 0 bases, and 3 bases stayed unmatched. Germline CDR1 reads SGHRS; CDR2 reads YFSETQ. The CDR3 length is 16 residues. The CDR3 sequence is CASSPGQGTTNEKLFF. The CDR3 DNA sequence: TGCGCCAGCAGCCCGGGACAGGGGACAACTAATGAAAAACTGTTTTTT.

This chain links TRBV7-3 with TRBJ1-6; D gene unclear. CDR3 length: 9 amino acids. Trimming took 4 bases from V and 15 from J, leaving 4 bases between them. Germline loops: CDR1 SGHTA, CDR2 FQGTGA. CDR3: CASSSYLHF. The CDR3 nucleotides are TGTGCCAGCAGCTCCTACCTCCACTTT. Full variable domain (outside the CDR3, taken from reference TRBV7-3 and TRBJ1-6): GAGVSQTPSNKVTEKGKYVELRCDPISGHTALYWYRQSLGQGPEFLIYFQGTGAADDSGLPNDRFFAVRPEGSVSTLKIQRTERGDSAVYLCASSSYLHFGNGTRLTVT.

The CDR3 loop is CATSREGGRARNEQFF. As DNA, the CDR3 is TGTGCCACCAGCAGAGAAGGGGGCAGGGCTCGTAATGAGCAGTTCTTC. This chain joins TRBV15 and TRBJ2-1, with 7 positions matching TRBD1. Germline V gene sequence: CDR1 LNHNV, CDR2 YYDKDF (reference sequence). Losses at the gene ends were 0 bases for V and 7 bases for J; bases not matched to a gene: 9. This CDR3 has 16 residues.

This clone was seen a single time. The V call is TRBV6-1, the J call TRBJ2-3, with TRBD1 matching 7 bases. This CDR3 has 16 residues. Trimming cost V 2 bases and J 2 bases; bases outside gene matches: 7. CDR1 is MNHNS, CDR2 SASEGT, per germline. For the CDR3, the DNA is TGTGCCAGCAGTGAAAGTAGTAGGGGGCCCACAGATACGCAGTATTTT. Translated, it gives CASSESSRGPTDTQYF.

This chain joins TRBV6-2 or TRBV6-3 and TRBJ2-5; TRBD2 matches 11 bases. Trimming removed 0 bases from V and 6 bases from J; junction bases left unmatched: 9. Germline CDR1 is MNHEY and CDR2 is SVGEGT. The CDR3 totals 17 residues. CDR3 DNA: TGTGCCAGCAGTTACTCGAATCTAGCGGGAGGAAGACAGACCCAGTACTTC. It specifies CASSYSNLAGGRQTQYF.

J is TRBJ1-6 and V is TRBV6-5; a possible D gene is TRBD1 (6 bases). Trimming removed 7 bases at V and 7 bases at J, with 14 bases between. The CDR3 is 14 amino acids. Germline CDR1 reads MNHEY; CDR2 reads SVGAGI. CDR3 bases: TGTGCCAGCATTCAACAGGGTTCCAATTCACCCCTCCACTTT. Translating it yields CASIQQGSNSPLHF.

The chain combines TRBV7-2 with TRBJ1-6; 9 nucleotides agree with TRBD1. V lost 6 bases and J lost 9; bases outside the gene matches: 6. Per the germline V gene, CDR1 is SGHTA and CDR2 is FQGNSA. The CDR3 is made up of 14 amino acids. CDR3 DNA sequence: TGTGCCAGCAGGGTCGGGACAGGGATTTCACCCCTCCACTTT. Translation: CASRVGTGISPLHF.

The V call is TRBV5-4, the J call TRBJ2-3; TRBD2 aligns across 7 bases. J was trimmed by 3 bases and V by 4 bases; bases with no gene match: 17. The germline CDR1 and CDR2 sequences are SGHNT and YYREEE (reference sequence). The CDR3 is 18 residues long. Written as DNA, the CDR3 is TGTGCCAGCAGCCCCAACCACGGAGGGCAGGGAGGGACAGATACGCAGTATTTT. The encoded protein is CASSPNHGGQGGTDTQYF.

The chain recombines TRBV21-1 with TRBJ1-2; the listed D gene, TRBD1, was not tested against the DNA. TRBV21-1 is a listed pseudogene. The CDR3 contains 14 residues. The CDR3 sequence is CASSESGHNYGYTF. The DNA for the CDR3 is TGTGCCAGCAGCGAATCTGGGCATAACTATGGCTACACCTTC.

The genes are TRBV5-8 and TRBJ2-5, with 8 bases aligning to TRBD1. The CDR3 length is 16 residues. CDR1 and CDR2 (germline): SGHTS, YDEGEE. Trimming removed 0 bases from V and 3 bases from J; junction bases left unmatched: 7. The CDR3 nucleotides read TGTGCCAGCAGCTTGGGTCAGGGGGCGGCTAAAGAGACCCAGTACTTC. Its translation: CASSLGQGAAKETQYF.

The V and J genes are TRBV2 and TRBJ1-2, with 10 nucleotides matching TRBD1. The CDR3 spans 14 residues. The V segment lost 5 bases and the J segment 8 bases; nucleotides outside the gene matches: 8. Germline values: CDR1 SNHLY, CDR2 FYNNEI. The DNA of the CDR3 is TGTGCCAGCAGTCAGACAGGGGGCGCCCCCGGCTACACCTTC. It specifies CASSQTGGAPGYTF.

The chain links TRBV5-1 to TRBJ1-3; TRBD1 is a possible D gene (5 bases). The CDR3 runs 15 residues. The V end was cut by 4 bases, the J end by 0 bases, with 11 bases between. Per the germline V gene, CDR1 is SGHRS and CDR2 is YFSETQ. CDR3 in DNA: TGCGCCAGCAGCCCCGGCGGGGGCTCTGGAAACACCATATATTTT. Protein: CASSPGGGSGNTIYF.

The chain couples TRBV12-5 to TRBJ1-5; D not resolved. This CDR3 region has 15 residues. V lost 0 bases to trimming and J lost 0 bases, with 6 bases between them. The germline V gene has CDR1 LGHNT and CDR2 FRNRAP. The CDR3 region has the DNA TGTGCTAGTGGTTTGGTCCACTTTAGCAATCAGCCCCAGCATTTT. It encodes CASGLVHFSNQPQHF.

V usage is TRBV7-8 and J usage is TRBJ1-1, with D possibly TRBD1 on 5 matching bases. Between the trimmed V and J ends, which lost 7 bases and 0 bases, there was a span of 9 bases. Germline loops: CDR1 SGHVS, CDR2 FQNEAQ. This CDR3 has 13 residues. In DNA, the CDR3 is TGTGCCAGCAACGGGGGACTGAACACTGAAGCTTTCTTT. Translated, it gives CASNGGLNTEAFF.